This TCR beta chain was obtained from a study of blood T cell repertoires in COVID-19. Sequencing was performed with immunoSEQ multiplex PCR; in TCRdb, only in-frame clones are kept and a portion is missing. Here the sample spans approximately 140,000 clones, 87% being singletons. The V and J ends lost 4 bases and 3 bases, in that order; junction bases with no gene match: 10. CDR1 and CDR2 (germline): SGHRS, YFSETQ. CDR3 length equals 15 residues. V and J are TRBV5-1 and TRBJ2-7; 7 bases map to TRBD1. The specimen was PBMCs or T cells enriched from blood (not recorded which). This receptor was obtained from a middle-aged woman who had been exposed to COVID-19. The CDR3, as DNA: TGCGCCAGCAGCAAGAGACAGGGCATGGTCTACGAGCAGTACTTC. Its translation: CASSKRQGMVYEQYF.